A selection of T cell receptor beta chains follows, all from one sample in a study of graft-versus-host responses after intestinal transplantation. Profiling relied on immunoSEQ multiplex PCR, and the TCRdb table lists in-frame clones only, not all of them. The profile shows tens of thousands of clones, about 95% of them singletons. Antigens for these TCRs are unknown. The sample consisted of unstimulated CD8+ T cells sorted from spleen or lymph node cells, taken before transplant. These receptors came from a human donor who was the organ donor for an intestinal transplant. Both conserved end residues are part of each CDR3. Each record gives: D gene, V gene, clone size, J gene, CDR3 protein, CDR3 DNA. D genes are given only for firm matches. Part of the rows lack a size; the others show once, few, many or a class for expanded clones.

NA	TRBV7-8	NA	TRBJ2-1	CASTLGASSYNEQFF	TGTGCCAGCACCCTGGGGGCTAGCTCCTACAATGAGCAGTTCTTC
TRBD1	TRBV10-3	NA	TRBJ1-2	CAITGTAVNYGYTF	TGTGCCATCACTGGGACAGCGGTTAACTATGGCTACACCTTC
NA	TRBV27	NA	TRBJ1-1	CASRVGLNTEAFF	TGTGCCAGCCGGGTGGGGTTGAACACTGAAGCTTTCTTT
NA	TRBV30	NA	TRBJ2-7	CAWMPISYEQYF	TGTGCCTGGATGCCCATCTCCTACGAGCAGTACTTC
TRBD1	TRBV7-9	once	TRBJ2-6	CASSSPGDRLTPGANVLTF	TGTGCCAGCAGCTCCCCAGGGGACAGGCTTACTCCGGGGGCCAACGTCCTGACTTTC
NA	TRBV19	NA	TRBJ1-4	CASSMVQDLTNEKLFF	TGTGCCAGTAGTATGGTCCAGGACCTAACTAATGAAAAACTGTTTTTT
NA	TRBV11-2	once	TRBJ1-1	CASRTSRGDTEAFF	TGTGCCAGCAGGACTTCCCGAGGGGACACTGAAGCTTTCTTT
NA	TRBV6-6	NA	TRBJ1-1	CASLAGNTEAFF	TGTGCCAGCCTCGCGGGAAACACTGAAGCTTTCTTT
NA	TRBV11-3	once	TRBJ1-2	CASSLGSPGLGGYTF	TGTGCCAGCAGCTTAGGATCCCCAGGGCTGGGTGGCTACACCTTC
NA	TRBV4-3	NA	TRBJ2-1	CASSQSDPPDEQFF	TGCGCCAGCAGCCAATCCGACCCACCCGATGAGCAGTTCTTC
NA	TRBV6-5	NA	TRBJ2-7	CASSYSIGHRSYEQYF	TGTGCCAGCAGTTACTCGATTGGACACCGCTCCTACGAGCAGTACTTC
NA	TRBV6-6	NA	TRBJ2-1	CASSPRDPPANEQFF	TGTGCCAGCAGTCCCCGGGACCCCCCGGCCAATGAGCAGTTCTTC
NA	TRBV29-1	NA	TRBJ2-1	CSVLRGTIDEQFF	TGCAGCGTTTTGAGGGGTACAATCGATGAGCAGTTCTTC
NA	TRBV27	NA	TRBJ2-5	CASSPLGTSPETQYF	TGTGCCAGCAGTCCCCTAGGTACTAGCCCAGAGACCCAGTACTTC
NA	TRBV6-1	NA	TRBJ2-5	CASSAESLIKETQYF	TGTGCCAGCAGTGCCGAAAGCCTTATTAAGGAGACCCAGTACTTC
NA	TRBV27	once	TRBJ2-1	CASSPIQAQTYNEQFF	TGTGCCAGCAGTCCGATACAGGCCCAAACCTACAATGAGCAGTTCTTC
NA	TRBV7-9	NA	TRBJ2-7	CASSLVSGYEQYF	TGTGCCAGCAGCCTCGTGAGCGGCTACGAGCAGTACTTC
TRBD2	TRBV6-6	NA	TRBJ2-7	CASSQTSGGLYYEQYF	TGTGCCAGCAGTCAGACTAGCGGGGGGCTCTACTACGAGCAGTACTTC
NA	TRBV13	NA	TRBJ2-7	CASSLNSREQYF	TGTGCCAGCAGCTTAAACAGTCGCGAGCAGTACTTC
NA	TRBV9	NA	TRBJ2-7	CASSVEGSYEQYF	TGTGCCAGCAGCGTAGAGGGATCCTACGAGCAGTACTTC
NA	TRBV7-4	NA	TRBJ2-7	CASSLVGTPDEQYF	TGTGCCAGCAGCTTAGTGGGCACCCCCGACGAGCAGTACTTC
TRBD2	TRBV6-1	NA	TRBJ2-3	CASSAYRGGGDTQYF	TGTGCCAGCAGTGCCTACCGGGGGGGCGGAGATACGCAGTATTTT
TRBD1	TRBV10-1	few	TRBJ1-5	CASSDPTGGDQPQHF	TGCGCCAGCAGTGACCCGACAGGGGGCGATCAGCCCCAGCATTTT
TRBD2	TRBV13	NA	TRBJ2-7	CASSLGRGYSYEQYF	TGTGCCAGCAGCTTAGGGCGGGGGTATTCCTACGAGCAGTACTTC
NA	TRBV29-1	NA	TRBJ1-2	CSVADSFYGYTF	TGCAGCGTTGCGGACAGCTTCTATGGCTACACCTTC
NA	TRBV27	NA	TRBJ2-7	CASSFSASYEQYF	TGTGCCAGCAGTTTCTCGGCTTCTTACGAGCAGTACTTC
NA	TRBV29-1	NA	TRBJ1-2	CSVPQVVYGYTF	TGCAGCGTCCCACAGGTAGTCTATGGCTACACCTTC
NA	TRBV28	NA	TRBJ1-2	CASLTAGYGYTF	TGTGCCAGCCTTACCGCAGGCTATGGCTACACCTTC
NA	TRBV28	NA	TRBJ2-3	CASSFLGNTDTQYF	TGTGCCAGCAGTTTTTTGGGAAACACAGATACGCAGTATTTT
TRBD1	TRBV7-8	NA	TRBJ1-2	CASSLKQGVGYGYTF	TGTGCCAGCAGCTTGAAACAGGGGGTGGGGTATGGCTACACCTTC
NA	TRBV4-1	once	TRBJ2-7	CASSQGEDSYYEQYF	TGCGCCAGCAGCCAAGGAGAGGATTCCTACTACGAGCAGTACTTC
NA	TRBV5-1	NA	TRBJ2-7	CASSLGQYPYEQYF	TGCGCCAGCAGCTTGGGACAGTACCCCTACGAGCAGTACTTC
NA	TRBV7-9	NA	TRBJ2-7	CASSPGPGSYEQYF	TGTGCCAGCAGCCCGGGACCGGGGTCCTACGAGCAGTACTTC
NA	TRBV6-1	NA	TRBJ1-2	CASYWQGSNYGYTF	TGTGCCAGCTATTGGCAGGGGAGCAACTATGGCTACACCTTC
TRBD1	TRBV7-9	NA	TRBJ1-2	CASSSGQNYGYTF	TGTGCCAGCAGCTCGGGACAGAACTATGGCTACACCTTC
NA	TRBV28	NA	TRBJ2-1	CASSLQSLSYNEQFF	TGTGCCAGCAGTTTACAGAGCTTGTCCTACAATGAGCAGTTCTTC
NA	TRBV4-1	NA	TRBJ2-7	CASSQGAGLLSSEQYF	TGCGCCAGCAGCCAAGGCGCAGGGCTTTTAAGTTCCGAGCAGTACTTC
TRBD1	TRBV28	NA	TRBJ2-7	CASSPGTGDYEQYF	TGTGCCAGCAGTCCCGGGACAGGCGACTACGAGCAGTACTTC
TRBD1	TRBV28	NA	TRBJ1-1	CASSPTGGKMNTETFF	TGTGCCAGCAGCCCGACAGGGGGCAAGATGAACACTGAAACTTTCTTT
TRBD1	TRBV9	NA	TRBJ1-6	CASSPGDSNSPLHF	TGTGCCAGCAGCCCAGGGGACAGTAATTCACCCCTCCACTTT
NA	TRBV29-1	NA	TRBJ2-4	CSVEGSENIQYF	TGCAGCGTTGAAGGCTCGGAGAACATTCAGTACTTC
NA	TRBV29-1	once	TRBJ1-1	CSVERMGAFF	TGCAGCGTTGAGCGGATGGGGGCTTTCTTT
NA	TRBV4-1	NA	TRBJ1-3	CASSQTGLTLPGNTIYF	TGCGCCAGCAGCCAAACTGGCTTAACCCTACCTGGAAACACCATATATTTT
TRBD1	TRBV9	NA	TRBJ2-7	CASSVAGTGSLNEQYF	TGTGCCAGCAGCGTAGCGGGGACAGGGAGTCTCAACGAGCAGTACTTC
TRBD1	TRBV7-3	NA	TRBJ2-3	CASSLGTGGPDTQYF	TGTGCCAGCAGCTTAGGGACAGGGGGTCCAGATACGCAGTATTTT
TRBD2	TRBV11-3	NA	TRBJ2-2	CASSLVPGGLTGELFF	TGTGCCAGCAGCTTAGTGCCGGGGGGGCTCACCGGGGAGCTGTTTTTT
TRBD1	TRBV11-2	NA	TRBJ2-7	CASSAEQGVYEQYF	TGTGCCAGCAGCGCCGAACAGGGGGTCTACGAGCAGTACTTC
TRBD2	TRBV7-3	NA	TRBJ2-1	CASSPGLAGGLVYEQFF	TGTGCCAGCAGCCCGGGACTAGCGGGGGGGCTTGTCTATGAGCAGTTCTTC
NA	TRBV27	NA	TRBJ1-6	CASSLRLLNGHSPLHF	TGTGCCAGCAGTTTGCGGTTGCTGAATGGTCATTCACCCCTCCACTTT
NA	TRBV30	NA	TRBJ1-1	CAWSVGGLVTEAFF	TGTGCCTGGAGTGTGGGGGGGCTGGTGACTGAAGCTTTCTTT
NA	TRBV6-4	once	TRBJ2-7	CASSDSLGPPHDEQYF	TGTGCCAGCAGTGACTCATTGGGACCCCCCCATGACGAGCAGTACTTC
TRBD1	TRBV19	NA	TRBJ2-2	CASSSSLGQGATGELFF	TGTGCCAGTAGTTCGTCATTGGGACAGGGGGCCACCGGGGAGCTGTTTTTT